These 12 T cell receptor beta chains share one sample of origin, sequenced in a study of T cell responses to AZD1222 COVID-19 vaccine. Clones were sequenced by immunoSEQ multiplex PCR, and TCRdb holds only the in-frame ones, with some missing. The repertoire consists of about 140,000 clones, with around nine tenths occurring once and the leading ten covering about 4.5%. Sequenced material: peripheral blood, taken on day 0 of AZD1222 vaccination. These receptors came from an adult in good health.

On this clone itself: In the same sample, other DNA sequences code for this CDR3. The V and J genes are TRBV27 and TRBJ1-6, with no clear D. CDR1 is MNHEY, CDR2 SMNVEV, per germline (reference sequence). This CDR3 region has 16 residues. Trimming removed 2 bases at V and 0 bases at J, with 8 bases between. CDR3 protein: CASSLMGSSYNSPLHF. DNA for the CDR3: TGTGCCAGCAGTTTAATGGGGAGCTCCTATAATTCACCCCTCCACTTT.

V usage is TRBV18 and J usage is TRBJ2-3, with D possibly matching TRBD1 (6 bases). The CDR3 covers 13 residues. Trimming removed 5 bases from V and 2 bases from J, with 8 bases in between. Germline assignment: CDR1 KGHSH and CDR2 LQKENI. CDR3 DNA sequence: TGTGCCAGCTCAAGGGACATCACAGATACGCAGTATTTT. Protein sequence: CASSRDITDTQYF.

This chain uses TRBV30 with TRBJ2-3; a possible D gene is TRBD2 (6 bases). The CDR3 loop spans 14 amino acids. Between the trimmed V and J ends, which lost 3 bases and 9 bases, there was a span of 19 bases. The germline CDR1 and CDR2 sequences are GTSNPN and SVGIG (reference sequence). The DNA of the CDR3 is TGTGCCTGGAGAGGAGGGAGGTCTTCAGGGACGCAGTATTTT. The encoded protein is CAWRGGRSSGTQYF.

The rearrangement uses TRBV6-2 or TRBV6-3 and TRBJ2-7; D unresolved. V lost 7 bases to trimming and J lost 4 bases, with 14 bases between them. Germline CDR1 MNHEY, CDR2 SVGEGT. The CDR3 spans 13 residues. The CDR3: CASNPTEIYEQYF. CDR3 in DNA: TGTGCCAGCAACCCGACCGAGATTTACGAGCAGTACTTC.

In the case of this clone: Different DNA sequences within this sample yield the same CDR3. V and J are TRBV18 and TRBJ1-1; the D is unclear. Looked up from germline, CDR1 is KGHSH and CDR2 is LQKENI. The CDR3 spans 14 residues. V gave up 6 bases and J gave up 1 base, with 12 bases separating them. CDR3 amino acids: CASSPSSRNTEAFF. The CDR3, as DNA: TGTGCCAGCTCCCCTAGTAGCAGGAACACTGAAGCTTTCTTT.

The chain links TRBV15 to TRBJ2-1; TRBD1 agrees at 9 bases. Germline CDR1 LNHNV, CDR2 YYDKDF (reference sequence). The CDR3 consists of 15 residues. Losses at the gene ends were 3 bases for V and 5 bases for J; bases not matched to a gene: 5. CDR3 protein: CATSRYRDRDNEQFF. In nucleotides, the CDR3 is TGTGCCACCAGCAGGTACCGGGACAGGGACAATGAGCAGTTCTTC.

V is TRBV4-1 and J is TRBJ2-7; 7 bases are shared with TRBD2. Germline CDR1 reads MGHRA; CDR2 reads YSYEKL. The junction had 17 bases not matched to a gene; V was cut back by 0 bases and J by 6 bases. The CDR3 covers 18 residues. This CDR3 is CASSQEPQGLDPGSEQYF. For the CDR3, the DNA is TGCGCCAGCAGCCAAGAGCCGCAAGGACTAGACCCCGGCAGCGAGCAGTACTTC.

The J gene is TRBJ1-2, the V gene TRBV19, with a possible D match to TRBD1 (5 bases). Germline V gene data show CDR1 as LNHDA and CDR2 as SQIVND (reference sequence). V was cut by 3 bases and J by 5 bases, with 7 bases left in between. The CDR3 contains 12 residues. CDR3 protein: CASSISGYGYTF. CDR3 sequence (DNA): TGTGCCAGTAGTATTTCAGGGTATGGCTACACCTTC.

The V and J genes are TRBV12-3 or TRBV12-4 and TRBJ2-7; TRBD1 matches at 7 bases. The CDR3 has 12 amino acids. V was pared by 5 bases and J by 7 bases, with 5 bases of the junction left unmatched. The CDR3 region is CASSPTGREQYF. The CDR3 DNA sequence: TGTGCCAGCAGTCCGACAGGGCGGGAGCAGTACTTC.

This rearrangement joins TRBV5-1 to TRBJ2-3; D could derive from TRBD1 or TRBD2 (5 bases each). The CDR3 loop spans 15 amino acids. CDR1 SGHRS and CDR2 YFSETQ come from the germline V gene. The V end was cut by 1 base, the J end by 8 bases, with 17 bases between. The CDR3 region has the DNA TGCGCCAGCAGCTTGAAATACGGGACCGCAGGTACGCAGTATTTT. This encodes CASSLKYGTAGTQYF.

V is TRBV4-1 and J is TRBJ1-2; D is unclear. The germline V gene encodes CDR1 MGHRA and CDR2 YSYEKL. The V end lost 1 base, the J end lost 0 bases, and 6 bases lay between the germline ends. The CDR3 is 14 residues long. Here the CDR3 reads CASSQGSSNYGYTF. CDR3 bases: TGCGCCAGCAGCCAAGGGAGTTCTAACTATGGCTACACCTTC.

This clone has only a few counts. The CDR3: CASSLGGKTDTQYF. Written as DNA, the CDR3 is TGTGCCAGCAGCTTAGGAGGGAAAACAGATACGCAGTATTTT. This sequence joins TRBV7-9 and TRBJ2-3, with D possibly TRBD2 on 5 matching bases. CDR3 length: 14 amino acids. The V end lost 1 base, the J end lost 3 bases, and 8 bases lay between the germline ends. Germline loops: CDR1 SEHNR, CDR2 FQNEAQ (reference sequence).